Listed below are T cell receptor beta chains from one sample, sequenced in a study of T-cell reconstitution after alpha-beta-depleted transplantation in children. MiXCR, run by TCRdb on the PCR reads, gives a single entry per CDR3 protein. Of approximately 97,000 distinct CDR3 sequences in the sample, around 7.8% are singletons; the top ten hold over 15%. Sequenced material: PBMCs, taken before TCRalphabeta/CD19-depleted stem cell transplant. Receptors originate from a boy aged 2 to 10 with acute lymphoblastic leukemia, due to receive a stem cell transplant. Each CDR3 is given with its conserved first and last residue. The order of the fields is clone size, V gene, D gene, J gene, CDR3 DNA, CDR3 protein. A D gene is named only where the DNA matches it firmly. A clone size is listed for some rows: how often the clone was seen (once, few, many), or a class if it is expanded.

.	TRBV4-1	.	TRBJ1-1	TGCGCCAGCAGCCAAGACCTTAGGGGGGGCACTGAAGCTTTCTTT	CASSQDLRGGTEAFF
.	TRBV11-3	.	TRBJ2-1	TGTGCCAGCAGCTTAGCCGCTCAGGGGGAGCAGTTCTTC	CASSLAAQGEQFF
many	TRBV5-1	.	TRBJ2-7	TGCGCCAGCAGCTTCCGGGACCACGGCTCCTACGAGCAGTACTTC	CASSFRDHGSYEQYF
.	TRBV18	.	TRBJ1-2	TGTGCCAGCTCACCAGCCGGGATTCCCCAGGCTAACTATGGCTACACCTTC	CASSPAGIPQANYGYTF
few	TRBV4-2	TRBD1	TRBJ1-4	TGTGCCAGCAGCCCTTGGACAGGGGGCGATGAAAAACTGTTTTTT	CASSPWTGGDEKLFF
many	TRBV5-1	TRBD2	TRBJ2-1	TGCGCCAGCAGTTCAGGCCTAGCGGGGTTGGGGTGGAATGAGCAGTTCTTC	CASSSGLAGLGWNEQFF
.	TRBV6-1	TRBD2	TRBJ2-7	TGTGCCAGCAGTGGGGTTGAACTAGCGGTTCGCGAGCAGTACTTC	CASSGVELAVREQYF
.	TRBV7-2	TRBD2	TRBJ2-2	TGTGCCAGCAGCCCGACTAGCGGGAGGGCCGGTGGGGAGCTGTTTTTT	CASSPTSGRAGGELFF
many	TRBV7-2	.	TRBJ1-2	TGTGCCAGCAGCTTACATTTCGGACGGGGCTACACCTTC	CASSLHFGRGYTF
few	TRBV11-2	.	TRBJ2-7	TGTGCCAGCAGCTTAGACTCAACCACTAGCCCTCTGGGCTACGAGCAGTACTTC	CASSLDSTTSPLGYEQYF
.	TRBV27	TRBD1	TRBJ1-1	TGTGCCAGCAGTCCCGGGACAGGGGGCGTAGGGGCTTTCTTT	CASSPGTGGVGAFF
many	TRBV3-1	.	TRBJ2-1	TGTGCCAGCAGCCAAGGAACCAGAGGCTCCTACAATGAGCAGTTCTTC	CASSQGTRGSYNEQFF
many	TRBV5-1	.	TRBJ2-1	TGCGCCAGCAGCTTGGCCGGGACAGAGCAGTTCTTC	CASSLAGTEQFF
many	TRBV15	.	TRBJ1-1	TGTGCCACCAGCGAGCCAGGGACGCCGAACACTGAAGCTTTCTTT	CATSEPGTPNTEAFF
.	TRBV3-1	.	TRBJ2-3	TGTGCCAGCAGCCAGATGGGGGGTCCCACAGATACGCAGTATTTT	CASSQMGGPTDTQYF
few	TRBV3-1	.	TRBJ2-3	TGTGCCAGCAGCCAAGGTGGGGCGACAGATACGCAGTATTTT	CASSQGGATDTQYF
many	TRBV5-1	TRBD1	TRBJ2-7	TGCGCCAGCAGCTTGGCCAGGGGGCTCTCCTCCTACGAGCAGTACTTC	CASSLARGLSSYEQYF
many	TRBV6-5	TRBD1	TRBJ2-1	TGTGCCAGCAGTATACAGGGGGCGGCCTACAATGAGCAGTTCTTC	CASSIQGAAYNEQFF
few	TRBV20-1	.	TRBJ2-7	TGCAGTGCTAGGAGGGACACCTACGAGCAGTACTTC	CSARRDTYEQYF
.	TRBV6-2/TRBV6-3	.	TRBJ1-6	TGTGCCAGCAGTTACGAATTGTGGCGACGGGATATTTCACCCCTCCACTTT	CASSYELWRRDISPLHF
many	TRBV20-1	.	TRBJ2-7	TGCAGTGCTAGAGAAGCCAGGGCTAGCTCCTACGAGCAGTACTTC	CSAREARASSYEQYF
many	TRBV20-1	.	TRBJ1-1	TGCAGTGCTGAGGGGTCCCATGGGGACACTGAAGCTTTCTTT	CSAEGSHGDTEAFF
few	TRBV5-1	.	TRBJ2-3	TGCGCCAGCTCCCTCTCCAGCGCGGATACGCAGTATTTT	CASSLSSADTQYF
.	TRBV7-9	TRBD1	TRBJ1-6	TGTGCCAGCAGCCTAGGACAGGACAATTCACCCCTCCACTTT	CASSLGQDNSPLHF
.	TRBV14	.	TRBJ2-1	TGTGCCAGCAGCCAAGAGGATATAACCTACAATGAGCAGTTCTTC	CASSQEDITYNEQFF
.	TRBV27	TRBD2	TRBJ2-3	TGTGCCAGCAGTTTTATGTTTGGGGGGGTCGGGGTTACGCAGTATTTT	CASSFMFGGVGVTQYF
many	TRBV3-1	.	TRBJ2-7	TGTGCCAGCAGCCAAGACCCATCAAGTTTATACGAGCAGTACTTC	CASSQDPSSLYEQYF